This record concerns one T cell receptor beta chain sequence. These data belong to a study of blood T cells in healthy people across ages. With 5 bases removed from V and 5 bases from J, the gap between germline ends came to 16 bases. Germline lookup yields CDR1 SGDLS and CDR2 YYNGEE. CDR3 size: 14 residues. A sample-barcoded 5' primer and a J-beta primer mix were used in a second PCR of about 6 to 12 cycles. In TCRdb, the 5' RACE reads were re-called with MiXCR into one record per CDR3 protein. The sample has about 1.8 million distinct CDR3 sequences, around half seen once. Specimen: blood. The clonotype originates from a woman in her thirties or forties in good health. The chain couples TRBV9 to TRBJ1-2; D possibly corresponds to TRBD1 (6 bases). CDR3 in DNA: TGTGCCAGCAGAGCGGACAGCACCCGGTATGGCTACACCTTC. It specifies CASRADSTRYGYTF.